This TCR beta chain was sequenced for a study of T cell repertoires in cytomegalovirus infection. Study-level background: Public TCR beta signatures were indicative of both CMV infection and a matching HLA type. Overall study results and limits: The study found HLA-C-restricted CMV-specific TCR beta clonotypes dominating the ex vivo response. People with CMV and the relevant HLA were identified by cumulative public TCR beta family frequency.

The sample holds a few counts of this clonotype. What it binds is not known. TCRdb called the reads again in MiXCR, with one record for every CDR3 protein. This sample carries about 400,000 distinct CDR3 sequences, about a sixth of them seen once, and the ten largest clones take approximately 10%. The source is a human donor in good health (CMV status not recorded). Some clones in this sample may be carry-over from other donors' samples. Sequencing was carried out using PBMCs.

The CDR3 is CASSSQDGPYGYTF. Here the CDR3 DNA reads TGTGCCAGTAGCTCCCAGGACGGGCCCTATGGCTACACCTTC. The V gene is TRBV19, the J gene TRBJ1-2; no firm D call. The CDR3 consists of 14 residues. V lost 6 bases to trimming and J lost 4 bases, with 15 bases between them. The germline V gene encodes CDR1 LNHDA and CDR2 SQIVND (reference sequence).